Following are 30 T cell receptor beta chains from one sample sequenced in a study of T-cell memory formation after mild COVID-19. TCRdb independently ran MiXCR on the 5' RACE reads; one entry per CDR3 protein. This sample has 55,000 to 70,000 distinct CDR3 sequences, with 28% found just once. The material sequenced was PBMCs or a T cell subset sorted from them (not recorded which). The receptors were sampled from a young man who had mild COVID-19 (a few samples of this study predate the infection). Cell type and time point are not known.

This clonotype appeared many times. The rearrangement links TRBV6-5 to TRBJ2-7; D gene unclear. Trimming removed 2 bases at V and 5 bases at J, with 10 bases between. CDR1 MNHEY and CDR2 SVGAGI come from the germline V gene. This CDR3 is built from 13 residues. The CDR3 sequence: CASSYTVTNEQYF. CDR3 nucleotides: TGTGCCAGCAGTTACACGGTTACCAACGAGCAGTACTTC.

The chain combines TRBV20-1 with TRBJ1-1; D is uncertain. The CDR3 length is 16 residues. Germline assignment: CDR1 DFQATT and CDR2 SNEGSKA (reference sequence). Trimming cost V 2 bases and J 3 bases, with 19 bases left between them. The CDR3 spells CSARSRIWAGDTEAFF. Written as DNA, the CDR3 is TGCAGTGCTAGATCTCGGATCTGGGCTGGGGACACTGAAGCTTTCTTT.

This clonotype has ten or more counts. This chain uses TRBV12-3 or TRBV12-4 with TRBJ2-2; D gene ambiguous. V dropped 2 bases and J dropped 0 bases, with 7 bases sitting between them. This CDR3 is 15 amino acids long. The CDR3 bases are TGTGCCAGCAGTTTAATGGCGGCGAACACCGGGGAGCTGTTTTTT. As protein: CASSLMAANTGELFF.

The chain recombines TRBV4-1 with TRBJ2-1; 7 bases fit TRBD2. CDR1 MGHRA and CDR2 YSYEKL come from the germline V gene. The trim removed 3 bases at V and 8 bases at J, leaving 16 bases unmatched. This CDR3 is 17 amino acids long. In nucleotides, the CDR3 is TGCGCCAGCAGCCATCCCAAACCGACCGGGAGGCGCGATGAGCAGTTCTTC. Residues: CASSHPKPTGRRDEQFF.

This clonotype was counted between two and nine times. The chain carries TRBV4-3 and TRBJ2-1, with D perhaps given as TRBD1 or TRBD2 (5 bases each). CDR1 is LGHNA, CDR2 YSLEER, per germline. This CDR3 spans 15 amino acids. V was shortened by 2 bases and J by 1 base, with 9 bases between the two germline ends. CDR3 amino acids: CASSQRDGSYNEQFF. The CDR3 coding sequence is TGCGCCAGCAGCCAAAGGGACGGGTCCTACAATGAGCAGTTCTTC.

For the CDR3, the DNA is TGCGCCAGCAGCCGCCGGGACAATAGCAATCAGCCCCAGCATTTT. Translated, it gives CASSRRDNSNQPQHF. The chain combines TRBV4-1 with TRBJ1-5; possibly TRBD1 for D (6 bases). Trimming removed 4 bases from V and 0 bases from J, with 10 bases in between. The CDR3 totals 15 residues. Germline CDR1 is MGHRA and CDR2 is YSYEKL.

As regards this clonotype: This clone may be a read error of a much larger clone one base away. The CDR3 nucleotides are TGTGCCAGCAGCCCTGGCCCTCAGGGTGGCACTGAAGCTTTCTTT. Translation: CASSPGPQGGTEAFF. V gene TRBV5-5 combines with J gene TRBJ1-1, with D perhaps matching TRBD1 (5 bases). V lost 4 bases to trimming and J lost 4 bases, with 17 bases between them. Germline CDR1 reads SGHKS; CDR2 reads YYEKEE (reference sequence). The CDR3 has 15 residues.

The chain is built from TRBV5-5 and TRBJ2-7, with TRBD1 identical over 10 bases. This CDR3 is 14 amino acids long. J lost 6 bases, V lost 5 bases, and 8 bases had no gene match. Germline CDR1 reads SGHKS; CDR2 reads YYEKEE (reference sequence). The CDR3 reads CASRTGQGYSEQYV. The CDR3 DNA reads as TGTGCCAGCAGAACGGGACAGGGGTACTCCGAGCAGTACGTC.

The V and J genes are TRBV6-2 or TRBV6-3 and TRBJ2-2; no reliable D call. Trimming left V 2 bases short and J 3 bases short, with 7 bases between. Germline V gene sequence: CDR1 MNHEY, CDR2 SVGEGT. This CDR3 contains 14 residues. CDR3 coding DNA: TGTGCCAGCAGTTACGTCGGATACACCGGGGAGCTGTTTTTT. The encoded protein is CASSYVGYTGELFF.

The chain carries TRBV4-3 and TRBJ2-5; D is uncertain. The CDR3 contains 15 residues. Germline CDR1 is LGHNA and CDR2 is YSLEER. V lost 0 bases to trimming and J lost 4 bases, with 12 bases between them. The CDR3 loop is CASSQEFREPETQYF. CDR3 sequence (DNA): TGCGCCAGCAGCCAAGAATTTAGGGAACCAGAGACCCAGTACTTC.

This clonotype showed up just a few times. The J gene is TRBJ2-7, the V gene TRBV18; no definite D call. The V gene's germline CDR1 is KGHSH and CDR2 LQKENI. The CDR3 loop spans 15 amino acids. The ends were cut back, 6 bases at V and 3 bases at J, with 18 bases in the middle. CDR3 amino acids: CASSLVGFSHYEQYV. The CDR3 bases are TGTGCCAGCTCCCTTGTCGGGTTCTCTCACTACGAGCAGTACGTC.

This clonotype occurred a few times. The chain has TRBV5-1 and TRBJ2-3; D call uncertain. CDR1 and CDR2 (germline): SGHRS, YFSETQ. CDR3 length: 16 residues. V lost 1 base and J lost 2, with 14 bases in between. The CDR3 here is CASSLTHRILTDTQYF. The CDR3 bases are TGCGCCAGCAGCTTGACACACCGAATTCTCACAGATACGCAGTATTTT.

Only one count was recorded for this clonotype. The CDR3 here is CASSAITGETSNQPQHF. CDR3 DNA: TGTGCCAGCAGCGCAATAACAGGGGAAACTAGCAATCAGCCCCAGCATTTT. J is TRBJ1-5 and V is TRBV27; 7 positions match TRBD1. Germline V gene data show CDR1 as MNHEY and CDR2 as SMNVEV (reference sequence). This CDR3 comprises 17 residues. J gave up 0 bases and V 6 bases, and 11 bases lay outside the gene matches.

This sequence joins TRBV9 and TRBJ2-3; no clear D gene. There are 13 residues in the CDR3. V lost 3 bases and J 5 bases, leaving 10 bases between the germline ends. Per the germline V gene, CDR1 is SGDLS and CDR2 is YYNGEE. CDR3 protein: CASSASGEDTQYF. The CDR3, as DNA: TGTGCCAGCAGCGCCTCAGGTGAAGATACGCAGTATTTT.

This clonotype was detected only a few times. CDR3 region: CASSLKTGNMQYF. The CDR3 DNA reads TGTGCCAGCAGTCTGAAGACAGGGAACATGCAGTACTTC. The chain recombines TRBV27 with TRBJ2-7, with 7 positions matching TRBD1. CDR3 length: 13 amino acids. The J segment lost 9 bases and the V segment lost 5 bases, leaving 10 bases of the junction unmatched. CDR1 and CDR2 from the germline V gene are MNHEY and SMNVEV (reference sequence).

The V call is TRBV7-9, the J call TRBJ2-1, with D maybe TRBD2 (6 bases). Trimming took off 5 bases at V and 8 bases at J, with 22 bases between the two ends. The CDR3 has 16 residues. CDR1 SEHNR and CDR2 FQNEAQ come from the germline V gene (reference sequence). CDR3 sequence reads: CASSPLPGAAMDEQFF. The CDR3 DNA sequence: TGTGCCAGCAGCCCGCTACCGGGAGCGGCTATGGATGAGCAGTTCTTC.

This chain joins TRBV12-3 or TRBV12-4 and TRBJ2-7, with 9 bases fitting TRBD2. This CDR3 comprises 11 residues. The V and J ends lost 8 bases and 6 bases, in that order; junction bases with no gene match: 2. The CDR3 here is CASAGLAEQYF. CDR3 in DNA: TGTGCCAGCGCGGGACTAGCCGAGCAGTACTTC.

This clonotype has only a few counts. This chain joins TRBV6-2 or TRBV6-3 and TRBJ2-7; D unresolved. The CDR3 sequence is 16 residues long. Germline CDR1 and CDR2: MNHEY and SVGEGT. V lost 4 bases and J 4 bases, leaving 20 bases between the germline ends. CDR3 sequence (DNA): TGTGCCAGCAGTTCTTATGAACAATTCCCTGGTTACGAGCAGTACTTC. Residues: CASSSYEQFPGYEQYF.

This clonotype was seen more than once but under ten times. The rearrangement uses TRBV19 and TRBJ2-3; the D is unclear. Germline CDR1 reads LNHDA; CDR2 reads SQIVND (reference sequence). Trimming took 5 bases from V and 0 from J, leaving 9 bases between them. CDR3 length: 14 residues. The CDR3 DNA is TGTGCCAGTAGTTCCTTAGTGAGCACAGATACGCAGTATTTT. Translated: CASSSLVSTDTQYF.

This sequence joins TRBV12-3 or TRBV12-4 and TRBJ2-7; no firm D call. This CDR3 contains 13 residues. V was cut by 3 bases and J by 1 base, with 7 bases left in between. The CDR3 is CASSFSGSYEQYV. The CDR3 nucleotides are TGTGCCAGCAGTTTTTCCGGGTCCTACGAGCAGTACGTC.

This clonotype appeared a few times. The chain couples TRBV6-6 to TRBJ1-6, with TRBD1 matching over 9 bases. The CDR3 spans 14 residues. Trimming took 2 bases from V and 9 from J; bases not matched to a gene: 2. The germline V gene has CDR1 MNHNY and CDR2 SVGAGI (reference sequence). CDR3 in amino acids: CASSYETGGSPLHF. DNA of the CDR3: TGTGCCAGCAGTTACGAGACAGGGGGTTCACCCCTCCACTTT.

The chain recombines TRBV12-3 or TRBV12-4 with TRBJ1-3; the D is unclear. Trimming cost V 6 bases and J 0 bases, with 6 bases left between them. The CDR3 consists of 13 residues. CDR3 coding DNA: TGTGCCAGCAGGAGGGACTCTGGAAACACCATATATTTT. It encodes CASRRDSGNTIYF.

This clonotype has just a few counts. The V gene is TRBV7-9, the J gene TRBJ2-1; D not resolved. Germline V gene data show CDR1 as SEHNR and CDR2 as FQNEAQ (reference sequence). The V end lost 3 bases, the J end lost 0 bases, and 9 bases lay between the germline ends. This CDR3 is 15 amino acids long. Here the CDR3 DNA reads TGTGCCAGCAGCTTGGTCTGGAGCTCCTACAATGAGCAGTTCTTC. Its translation is CASSLVWSSYNEQFF.

The chain recombines TRBV4-1 with TRBJ2-7; D is ambiguous. Germline loops: CDR1 MGHRA, CDR2 YSYEKL. Trimming shortened V by 0 bases and J by 0 bases, and 3 bases separated the two germline ends. The CDR3 consists of 13 residues. The CDR3 DNA is TGCGCCAGCAGCCAAGAGCTCTCCTACGAGCAGTACGTC. Amino acids: CASSQELSYEQYV.

V is TRBV19 and J is TRBJ1-2, with D unclear. Trimming removed 3 bases from V and 8 bases from J, with 10 bases in between. Germline CDR1 LNHDA, CDR2 SQIVND (reference sequence). The CDR3 is made up of 12 amino acids. Written as DNA, the CDR3 is TGTGCCAGTAGTATCGGCAGTTCCGGCTACACCTTC. It is translated as CASSIGSSGYTF. Full variable domain (missing parts from reference TRBV19 and TRBJ1-2): DGGITQSPKYLFRKEGQNVTLSCEQNLNHDAMYWYRQDPGQGLRLIYYSQIVNDFQKGDIAEGYSVSREKKESFPLTVTSAQKNPTAFYLCASSIGSSGYTFGSGTRLTVV.

The chain recombines TRBV5-4 with TRBJ1-6; a weak D match, TRBD1 (5 bases). This CDR3 comprises 14 residues. V was cut by 4 bases and J by 6 bases, with 11 bases left in between. The germline gives CDR1 SGHNT, CDR2 YYREEE (reference sequence). CDR3 bases: TGTGCCAGCAGCCCAGGACATCTTAATTCACCCCTCCACTTT. This gives the protein CASSPGHLNSPLHF.

This sequence joins TRBV7-2 and TRBJ2-3, with D possibly TRBD2 on 6 matching bases. V lost 5 bases to trimming and J lost 4 bases, with 16 bases between them. Looked up from germline, CDR1 is SGHTA and CDR2 is FQGNSA. This CDR3 is built from 15 residues. The CDR3 loop is CASSRAGSLADTQYF. As DNA, the CDR3 is TGTGCCAGCAGCAGGGCGGGATCCCTCGCAGATACGCAGTATTTT.

The gene calls are TRBV7-9 and TRBJ2-5, with TRBD1 matching 7 bases. V dropped 3 bases and J dropped 2; count of bases not matched to a gene: 3. There are 14 residues in the CDR3. Germline CDR1 reads SEHNR; CDR2 reads FQNEAQ (reference sequence). CDR3 sequence (DNA): TGTGCCAGCAGCTTGACAGGGTGGCAAGAGACCCAGTACTTC. Protein product: CASSLTGWQETQYF.

This chain uses TRBV11-2 with TRBJ2-7; 9 bases fit TRBD1. The CDR3 has 16 residues. Germline-derived CDR1 and CDR2 are SGHAT and FQNNGV. The ends lost 6 bases at V and 4 bases at J; junction bases unmatched: 13. In nucleotides, the CDR3 is TGTGCCAGCAGTTCACCCGTTGGACAGGGGCCGTACGAGCAGTACTTC. Its protein product is CASSSPVGQGPYEQYF.

The chain is built from TRBV12-3 or TRBV12-4 and TRBJ1-2, with D possibly matching TRBD1 (6 bases). The CDR3 has 15 residues. V lost 3 bases and J 4 bases, leaving 15 bases between the germline ends. The DNA for the CDR3 is TGTGCCAGCAGTTTTGGAAGGGGGTACGTCTATGGCTACACCTTC. This codes for CASSFGRGYVYGYTF.